This T cell receptor (beta chain) was profiled in a study of cytomegalovirus exposure and HLA in healthy donors. Study-level background: Sequencing of roughly 180 million T cells in an earlier analysis found more than 100 million unique TCR beta sequences.

Both 60 Vbeta primers and 13 Jbeta primers went into the PCR. TCRdb keeps only in-frame clones here, not all; method: immunoSEQ multiplex PCR. The data contain roughly 130,000 clones, around 80% of them seen just once; the ten biggest clones take up less than 3%. Sequencing was performed on PBMCs. The clonotype comes from a man between 50 and 59 years old in good health and CMV-seronegative.

The CDR3 coding sequence is TGCGCCAGCAGACGGACTAGGGGATTGATCACTGAAGCTTTCTTT. Its protein product is CASRRTRGLITEAFF. The chain carries TRBV4-3 and TRBJ1-1, with D perhaps matching TRBD1 (5 bases). Trimming cost V 6 bases and J 4 bases, with 18 bases left between them. This CDR3 comprises 15 residues. Germline V gene lookup returns CDR1 LGHNA and CDR2 YSLEER.